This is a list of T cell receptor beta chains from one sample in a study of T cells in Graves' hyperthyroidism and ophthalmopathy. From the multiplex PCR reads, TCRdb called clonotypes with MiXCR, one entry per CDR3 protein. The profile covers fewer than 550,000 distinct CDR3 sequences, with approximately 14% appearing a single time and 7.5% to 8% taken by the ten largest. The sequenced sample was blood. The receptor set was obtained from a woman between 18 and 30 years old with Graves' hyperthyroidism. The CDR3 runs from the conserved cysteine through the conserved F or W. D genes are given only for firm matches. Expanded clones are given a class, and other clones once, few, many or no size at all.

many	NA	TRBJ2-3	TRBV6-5	TGTGCCAGCAGTTACTCCCCAGGGACAGATACGCAGTATTTT	CASSYSPGTDTQYF
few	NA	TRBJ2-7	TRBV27	TGTGCCAGCAGTTCGCACAGGTTTTTCTACGAGCAGTACTTC	CASSSHRFFYEQYF
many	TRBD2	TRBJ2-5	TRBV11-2	TGTGCCAGCAGCTTGGGGTACACGGGGGGGAGGGAAGAGACCCAGTACTTC	CASSLGYTGGREETQYF
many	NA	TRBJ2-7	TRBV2	TGTGCCTCGCGACCCATTAAGAAGCAGTACTTC	CASRPIKKQYF
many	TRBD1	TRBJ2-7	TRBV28	TGTGCCAGCAGTTCGGGACAGGGGGCGCGCTACGAGCAGTACTTC	CASSSGQGARYEQYF
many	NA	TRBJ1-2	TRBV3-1	TGTGCCAGCAGCCAAGCAGGGGACGGCTATGGCTACACCTTC	CASSQAGDGYGYTF
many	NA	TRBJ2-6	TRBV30	TGTGCCTGGAGTGTCACCGGGGCCAACGTCCTGACTTTC	CAWSVTGANVLTF
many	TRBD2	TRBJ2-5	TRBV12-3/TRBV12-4	TGTGCCAGCAGTGGGGCTAGCGGGACCCAAGAGACCCAGTACTTC	CASSGASGTQETQYF
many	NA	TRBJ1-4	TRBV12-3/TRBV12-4	TGTGCCAGCAGTTGGGACGGAGGCGGTGAAAAACTGTTTTTT	CASSWDGGGEKLFF
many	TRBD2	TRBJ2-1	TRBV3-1	TGTGCCAGCAGCCAAGCCTACGGACTAGCGGGGAGCAATGAGCAGTTCTTC	CASSQAYGLAGSNEQFF
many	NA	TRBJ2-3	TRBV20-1	TGCAGTGCTACCAAGGCAGATACGCAGTATTTT	CSATKADTQYF
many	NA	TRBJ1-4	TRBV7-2	TGTGCCAGCAGCTTAAAGAGGATCGGTGAAAAACTGTTTTTT	CASSLKRIGEKLFF
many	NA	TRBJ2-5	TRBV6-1	TGTGCCAGCAGGGCTCCGGGCCCTAGAGGCGAAGAGACCCAGTACTTC	CASRAPGPRGEETQYF
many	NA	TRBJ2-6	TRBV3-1	TGTGCCAGCAGCCAAGAGCCGGGGGCCTCTGGGGCCAACGTCCTGACTTTC	CASSQEPGASGANVLTF
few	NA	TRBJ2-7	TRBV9	TGTGCCAGCAGCGTAGGGGCAGGGTACGAGCAGTACTTC	CASSVGAGYEQYF
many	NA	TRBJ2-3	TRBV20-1	TGCAGTGCTAGTTGGCAGGGAAGCACAGATACGCAGTATTTT	CSASWQGSTDTQYF
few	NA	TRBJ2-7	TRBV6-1	TGTGCCAGCAGCCCCGTATCGTTGGGCGAGCAGTACTTC	CASSPVSLGEQYF
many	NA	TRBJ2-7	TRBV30	TGTGCCTGGAGTACGGGGTACGAGCAGTACTTC	CAWSTGYEQYF
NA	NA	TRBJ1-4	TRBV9	TGTGCCAGCAGCCCCGGGGAACAAGCAACTAATGAAAAACTGTTTTTT	CASSPGEQATNEKLFF
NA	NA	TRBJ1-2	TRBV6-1	TGTGCCAGCGCGTGGGCTTCTCACGATCTAACTAACTATGGCTACACCTTC	CASAWASHDLTNYGYTF
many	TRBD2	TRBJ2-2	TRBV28	TGTGCCTCAAAGGGAGGGGCCCTCACCCCTAGAGGGGAGCTGTTTTTT	CASKGGALTPRGELFF
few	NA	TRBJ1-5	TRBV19	TGTGCCAGTAGTAGAGGCGTGACGGGTTATCAGCCCCAGCATTTT	CASSRGVTGYQPQHF
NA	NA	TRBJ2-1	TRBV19	TGTGCCAGTAGTGGTCTGGCCCTACATTTAGAGCAGTTCTTC	CASSGLALHLEQFF
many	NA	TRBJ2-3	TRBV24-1	TGTGCCACCAGTGATCAGAACAGGGCTAGCACAGATACGCAGTATTTT	CATSDQNRASTDTQYF
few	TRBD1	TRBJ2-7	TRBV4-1	TGCGCCAGCAGCCAACGGGACAGGGACTACGAGCAGTACTTC	CASSQRDRDYEQYF
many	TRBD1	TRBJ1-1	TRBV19	TGTGCCACCTGGGACAGGTCCATGAACACTGAAGCTTTCTTT	CATWDRSMNTEAFF
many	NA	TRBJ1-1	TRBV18	TGTGCCAGCTCACCATCGGGCAGGGAGGTTGAAGCTTTCTTT	CASSPSGREVEAFF
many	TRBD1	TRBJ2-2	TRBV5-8	TGTGCCAGCAGCTTGGCGACAGGGTTCGAGGAGCTGTTTTTT	CASSLATGFEELFF
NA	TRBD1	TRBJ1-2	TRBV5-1	TGCGCCAGCAGCACAGGGGGAGCTAACTATGGCTACACCTTC	CASSTGGANYGYTF
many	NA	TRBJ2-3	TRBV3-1	TGTGCCAGCAGCCAAGTCTCGGCGGGGGCGGGCACAGATACGCAGTATTTT	CASSQVSAGAGTDTQYF
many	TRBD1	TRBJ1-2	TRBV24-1	TGTGCCACCAGTGACCCCGACAGGGACTATGGCTACACCTTC	CATSDPDRDYGYTF
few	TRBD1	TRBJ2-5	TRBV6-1	TGTGCCGGCGCCATAGGACAGGCGCAAGAGACCCAGTACTTC	CAGAIGQAQETQYF
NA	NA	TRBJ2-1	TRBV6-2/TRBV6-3	TGTGCCAGCAGTTACGGGACGATGAACAATGAGCAGTTCTTC	CASSYGTMNNEQFF
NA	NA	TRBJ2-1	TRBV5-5	TGTGCCAGCAGCTTCCGACGGTATGGAAATGAGCAGTTCTTC	CASSFRRYGNEQFF
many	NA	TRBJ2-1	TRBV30	TGTGCCTGGAGTTCCCCCAGTAGGGGGGCCTACAATGAGCAGTTCTTC	CAWSSPSRGAYNEQFF
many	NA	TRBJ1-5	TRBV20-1	TGCAGTGCTAGTATGGGGTTCCCGGAGCCCCAGCATTTT	CSASMGFPEPQHF
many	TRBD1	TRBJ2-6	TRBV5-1	TGCGCCAGCAGCTTACGGACAGGGGCGTCTGGGGCCAACGTCCTGACTTTC	CASSLRTGASGANVLTF
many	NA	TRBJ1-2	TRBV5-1	TGCGCCAGCAGCTTGGCCTCTGCCGGATATGGCTACACCTTC	CASSLASAGYGYTF
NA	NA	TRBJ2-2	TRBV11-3	TGTGCCAGCAGCTTAGAGGCCCGGGACACCGGGGAGCTGTTTTTT	CASSLEARDTGELFF
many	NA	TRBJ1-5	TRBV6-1	TGTGCCAGCTCATGGACGCCGGGCGGCAATCAGCCCCAGCATTTT	CASSWTPGGNQPQHF
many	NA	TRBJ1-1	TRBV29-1	TGCAGCGTTGAACGGGGGCAGGGCGGCACTGAAGCTTTCTTT	CSVERGQGGTEAFF
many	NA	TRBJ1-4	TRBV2	TGTGCCAGCAGAGCAGATGAAAAACTGTTTTTT	CASRADEKLFF
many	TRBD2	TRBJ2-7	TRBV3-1	TGTGCCAGCAGCCCGGTTGTAACGGGGGGGAGGTACGAGCAGTACTTC	CASSPVVTGGRYEQYF
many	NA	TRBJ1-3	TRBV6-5	TGTGCCAGCAGTTACCAGGGAGATAGCTCTGGAAACACCATATATTTT	CASSYQGDSSGNTIYF
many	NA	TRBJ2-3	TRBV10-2	TGCGCCAGCAGTGATGTGGACTCCCTCACAGATACGCAGTATTTT	CASSDVDSLTDTQYF
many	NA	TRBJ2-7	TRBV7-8	TGTGCCAGCAGCCCCCGACCCACTCACGAGCAGTACTTC	CASSPRPTHEQYF
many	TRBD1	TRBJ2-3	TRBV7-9	TGTGCCAGCAGCCTCTTACAGGGGTCGGGCACAGATACGCAGTATTTT	CASSLLQGSGTDTQYF
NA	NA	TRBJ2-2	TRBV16	TGTGCCAGCAGCCAATCTAAGGCTGCCGGGGAGCTGTTTTTT	CASSQSKAAGELFF